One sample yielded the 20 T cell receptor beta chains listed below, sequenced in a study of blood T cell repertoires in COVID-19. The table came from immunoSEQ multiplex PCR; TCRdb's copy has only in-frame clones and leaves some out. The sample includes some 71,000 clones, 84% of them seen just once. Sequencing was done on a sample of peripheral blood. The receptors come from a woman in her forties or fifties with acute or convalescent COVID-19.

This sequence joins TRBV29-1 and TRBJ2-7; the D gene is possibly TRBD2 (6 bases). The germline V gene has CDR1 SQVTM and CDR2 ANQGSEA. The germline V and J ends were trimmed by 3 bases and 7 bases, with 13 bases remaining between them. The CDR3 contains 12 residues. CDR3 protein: CSVEEGTSEQYF. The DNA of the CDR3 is TGCAGCGTTGAGGAGGGGACCTCGGAGCAGTACTTC.

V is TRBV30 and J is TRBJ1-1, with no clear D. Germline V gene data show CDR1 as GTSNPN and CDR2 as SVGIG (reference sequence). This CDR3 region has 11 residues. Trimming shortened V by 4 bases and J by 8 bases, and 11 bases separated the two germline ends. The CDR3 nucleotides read TGTGCCTGGATGGGTTCGGGAGAAGCTTTCTTT. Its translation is CAWMGSGEAFF.

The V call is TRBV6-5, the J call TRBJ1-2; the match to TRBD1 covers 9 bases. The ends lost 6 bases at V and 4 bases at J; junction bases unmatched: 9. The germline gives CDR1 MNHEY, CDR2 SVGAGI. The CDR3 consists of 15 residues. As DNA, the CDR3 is TGTGCCAGCAGCCCCAGGGGGACAGGGAGCTATGGCTACACCTTC. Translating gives CASSPRGTGSYGYTF.

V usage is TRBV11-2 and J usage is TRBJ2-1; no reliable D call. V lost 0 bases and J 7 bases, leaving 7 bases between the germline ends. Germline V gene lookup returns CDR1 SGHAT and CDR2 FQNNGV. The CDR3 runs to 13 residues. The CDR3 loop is CASSLDSPNEQFF. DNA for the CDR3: TGTGCCAGCAGCTTAGATAGTCCGAATGAGCAGTTCTTC.

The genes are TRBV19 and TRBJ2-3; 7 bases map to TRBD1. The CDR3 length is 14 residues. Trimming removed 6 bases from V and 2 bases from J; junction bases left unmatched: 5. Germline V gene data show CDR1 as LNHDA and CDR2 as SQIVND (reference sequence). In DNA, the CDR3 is TGTGCCAGTAGCCTCGGGACAGCCACAGATACGCAGTATTTT. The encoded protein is CASSLGTATDTQYF.

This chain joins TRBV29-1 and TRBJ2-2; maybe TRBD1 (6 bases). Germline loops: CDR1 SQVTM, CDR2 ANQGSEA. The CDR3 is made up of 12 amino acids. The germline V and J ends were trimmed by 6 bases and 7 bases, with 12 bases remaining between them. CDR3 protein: CSVQGWDGELFF. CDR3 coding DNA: TGCAGCGTGCAGGGGTGGGACGGGGAGCTGTTTTTT.

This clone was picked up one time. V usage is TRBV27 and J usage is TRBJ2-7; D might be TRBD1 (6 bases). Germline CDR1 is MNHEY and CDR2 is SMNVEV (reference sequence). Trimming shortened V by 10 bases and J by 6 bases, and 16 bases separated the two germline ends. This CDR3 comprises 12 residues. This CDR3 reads CATTNRDTEQYF. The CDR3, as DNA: TGTGCCACCACCAACCGGGACACCGAGCAGTACTTC.

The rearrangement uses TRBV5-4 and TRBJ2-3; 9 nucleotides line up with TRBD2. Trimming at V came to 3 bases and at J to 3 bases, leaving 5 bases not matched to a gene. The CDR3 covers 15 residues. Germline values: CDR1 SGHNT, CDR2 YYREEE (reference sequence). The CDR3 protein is CASSSPREGTDTQYF. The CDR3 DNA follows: TGTGCCAGCAGCTCCCCGCGGGAGGGGACAGATACGCAGTATTTT.

For the CDR3, the DNA is TGTGCCATCAGTGACGGCGGGAGTCTTCTGAATGAGCAGTTCTTC. Its protein is CAISDGGSLLNEQFF. The genes are TRBV10-3 and TRBJ2-1, with 7 bases aligning to TRBD2. This CDR3 comprises 15 residues. CDR1 is ENHRY and CDR2 is SYGVKD in the germline V gene. With V trimmed by 3 bases and J by 7 bases, 9 bases remained unmatched.

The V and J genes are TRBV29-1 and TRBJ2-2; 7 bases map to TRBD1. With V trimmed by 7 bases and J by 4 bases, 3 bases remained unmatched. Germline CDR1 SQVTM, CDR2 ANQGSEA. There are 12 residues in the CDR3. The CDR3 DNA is TGCAGCGCCAACAGGGGCACCGGGGAGCTGTTTTTT. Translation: CSANRGTGELFF.

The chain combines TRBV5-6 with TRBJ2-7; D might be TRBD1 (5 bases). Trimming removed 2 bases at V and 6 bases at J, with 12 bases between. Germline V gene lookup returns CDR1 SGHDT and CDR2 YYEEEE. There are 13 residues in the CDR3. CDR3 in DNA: TGTGCCAGCAGCTTACGACAGCACGGCGAGCAGTACTTC. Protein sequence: CASSLRQHGEQYF.

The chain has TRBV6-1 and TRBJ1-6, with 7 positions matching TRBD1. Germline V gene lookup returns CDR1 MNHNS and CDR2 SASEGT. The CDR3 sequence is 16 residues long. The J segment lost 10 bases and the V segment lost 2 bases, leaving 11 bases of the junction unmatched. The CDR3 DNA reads TGTGCCAGCAGTGAATCTTCGGGACAGCGTAGATCACCCCTCCACTTT. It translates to CASSESSGQRRSPLHF.

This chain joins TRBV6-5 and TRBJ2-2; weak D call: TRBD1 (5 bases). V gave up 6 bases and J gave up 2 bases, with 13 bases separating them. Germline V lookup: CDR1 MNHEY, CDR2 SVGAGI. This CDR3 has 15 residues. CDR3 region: CASRGLGLNTGELFF. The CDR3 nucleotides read TGTGCCAGCAGGGGGCTGGGTCTCAACACCGGGGAGCTGTTTTTT.

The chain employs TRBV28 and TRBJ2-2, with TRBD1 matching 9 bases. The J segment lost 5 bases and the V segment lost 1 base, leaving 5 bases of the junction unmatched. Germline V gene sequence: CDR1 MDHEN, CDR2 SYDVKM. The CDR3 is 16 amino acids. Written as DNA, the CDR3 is TGTGCCAGCAGTTTATTATCCGGGACAGGGACCGGGGAGCTGTTTTTT. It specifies CASSLLSGTGTGELFF.

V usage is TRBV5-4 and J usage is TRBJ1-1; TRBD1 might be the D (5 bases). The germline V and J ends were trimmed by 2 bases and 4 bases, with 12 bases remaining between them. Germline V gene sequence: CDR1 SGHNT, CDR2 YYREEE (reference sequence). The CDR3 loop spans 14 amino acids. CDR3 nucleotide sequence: TGTGCCAGCAGCTTCACGGCAGGGATCACTGAAGCTTTCTTT. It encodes CASSFTAGITEAFF.

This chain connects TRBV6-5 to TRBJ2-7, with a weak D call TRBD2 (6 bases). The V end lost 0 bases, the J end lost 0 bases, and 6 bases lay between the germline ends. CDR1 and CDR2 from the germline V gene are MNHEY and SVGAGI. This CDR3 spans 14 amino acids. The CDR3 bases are TGTGCCAGCAGTTACTCGACTAGCTCCTACGAGCAGTACTTC. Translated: CASSYSTSSYEQYF.

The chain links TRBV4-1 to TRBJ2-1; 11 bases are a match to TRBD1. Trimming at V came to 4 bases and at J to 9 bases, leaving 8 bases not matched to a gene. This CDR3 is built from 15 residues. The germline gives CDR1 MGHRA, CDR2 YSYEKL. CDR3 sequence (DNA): TGCGCCAGCAGCCGAGTGGGGACAGGGGGGACTGAGCAGTTCTTC. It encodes CASSRVGTGGTEQFF.

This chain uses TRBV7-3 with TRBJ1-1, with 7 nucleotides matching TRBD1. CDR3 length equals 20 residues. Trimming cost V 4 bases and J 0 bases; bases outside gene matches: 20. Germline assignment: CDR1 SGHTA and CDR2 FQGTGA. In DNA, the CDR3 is TGTGCCAGCAGCTCCACCCGTTGGGACAGCAAAGGGGCAATGAACACTGAAGCTTTCTTT. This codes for CASSSTRWDSKGAMNTEAFF. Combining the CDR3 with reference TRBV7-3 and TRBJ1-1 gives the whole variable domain GAGVSQTPSNKVTEKGKYVELRCDPISGHTALYWYRQSLGQGPEFLIYFQGTGAADDSGLPNDRFFAVRPEGSVSTLKIQRTERGDSAVYLCASSSTRWDSKGAMNTEAFFGQGTRLTVV.

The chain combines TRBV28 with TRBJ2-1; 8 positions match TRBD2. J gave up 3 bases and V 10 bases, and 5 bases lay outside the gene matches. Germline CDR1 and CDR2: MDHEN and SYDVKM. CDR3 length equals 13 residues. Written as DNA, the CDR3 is TGTGCCATTCACGGGAGGGACTACAATGAGCAGTTCTTC. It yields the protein CAIHGRDYNEQFF.

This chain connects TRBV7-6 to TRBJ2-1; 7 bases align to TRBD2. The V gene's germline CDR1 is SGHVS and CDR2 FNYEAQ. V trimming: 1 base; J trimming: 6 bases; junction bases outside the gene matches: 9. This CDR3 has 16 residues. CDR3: CASSLGLAGERNEQFF. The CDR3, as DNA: TGTGCCAGCAGCTTAGGCCTGGCGGGAGAGCGCAATGAGCAGTTCTTC.